The 11 T cell receptor beta chains below all came from one sample that was sequenced in a study of CD4 and CD8 cells across lung adenocarcinoma regions. One entry per CDR3 protein results from TCRdb running MiXCR on the PCR reads. Counted here are approximately 19,000 distinct CDR3 sequences, about 50% occurring once; the ten biggest clones make up around a quarter. The material sequenced was CD8+ T cells from the center of a lung tumor. The receptors were gathered from a female donor with lung adenocarcinoma. The CD4 and CD8 labels of this study may be unreliable.

Notes on this clonotype: Germline and junction disagree at one end, which may indicate a read error. The chain joins TRBV27 to TRBJ2-3; D is unresolved. The germline gives CDR1 MNHEY, CDR2 SMNVEV (reference sequence). The CDR3 has 12 amino acids. CDR3 amino acids: CASSPGTDTQNF. The CDR3 coding sequence is TGTGCCAGCAGTCCAGGCACAGATACCCAGAATTTT.

The DNA of the CDR3 is TGTGCCAGCAGTCGGACAGCTTACAATGAGCAGTTCTTC. It is translated as CASSRTAYNEQFF. V and J are TRBV6-1 and TRBJ2-1; possibly TRBD1 for D (6 bases). V shed 5 bases and J shed 4 bases, with 9 bases lying between them. Germline CDR1 reads MNHNS; CDR2 reads SASEGT. The length of the CDR3 is 13 residues.

This clonotype has only a few counts. The chain carries TRBV4-1 and TRBJ2-1; 11 nucleotides line up with TRBD2. The CDR3 runs 17 residues. The V segment lost 1 base and the J segment 3 bases; nucleotides outside the gene matches: 5. CDR1 is MGHRA and CDR2 is YSYEKL in the germline V gene. The CDR3: CASSQVTGTSGYNEQFF. The CDR3 region has the DNA TGCGCCAGCAGCCAAGTGACCGGGACTAGCGGCTACAATGAGCAGTTCTTC.

The genes are TRBV27 and TRBJ2-1; D might be TRBD2 (5 bases). Germline lookup yields CDR1 MNHEY and CDR2 SMNVEV (reference sequence). The CDR3 is 12 amino acids. V was shortened by 4 bases and J by 13 bases, with 14 bases between the two germline ends. CDR3 nucleotide sequence: TGTGCCAGCAGTTCCGATGGGGAGACCCAGTTCTTC. Its translation is CASSSDGETQFF.

V usage is TRBV5-3 and J usage is TRBJ1-1; 8 bases agree with TRBD1. TRBV5-3 is an ORF, and what it does is uncertain. V shed 0 bases, J shed 1 base, and the junction held 14 bases outside the gene matches. This CDR3 is built from 19 residues. CDR3 sequence (DNA): TGTGCCAGAAGCTTGGAGGCCGGGACAGGTCGTTACCCGAACACTGAAGCTTTCTTT. It encodes CARSLEAGTGRYPNTEAFF.

This rearrangement joins TRBV20-1 to TRBJ2-4; tentative D call: TRBD2 (6 bases). The end of the DNA aligns better with TRBJ2-5, so the J call may be wrong. The germline V gene has CDR1 DFQATT and CDR2 SNEGSKA (reference sequence). This CDR3 has 15 residues. CDR3 residues: CSARWVSGTQETQYF. The CDR3 DNA follows: TGCAGTGCTAGATGGGTTAGCGGTACCCAAGAGACCCAGTACTTC.

The chain has TRBV6-5 and TRBJ2-5, with D uncertain. Germline CDR1 and CDR2: MNHEY and SVGAGI. Trimming took off 0 bases at V and 1 base at J, with 0 bases between the two ends. This CDR3 is 12 amino acids long. The CDR3 DNA is TGTGCCAGCAGTTACTCCCAAGAGACCCAGTACTTC. This encodes CASSYSQETQYF.

The genes are TRBV6-5 and TRBJ1-2; D is ambiguous. V lost 2 bases to trimming and J lost 6 bases, with 10 bases between them. CDR3 size: 13 residues. The germline V gene encodes CDR1 MNHEY and CDR2 SVGAGI. The CDR3 DNA sequence: TGTGCCAGCAGTTACAGGGATCGGGATGGCTACACCTTC. Its protein is CASSYRDRDGYTF.

The CDR3 spells CASSATRPANTGELFF. DNA of the CDR3: TGTGCCAGCAGCGCGACAAGACCCGCGAACACCGGGGAGCTGTTTTTT. This chain joins TRBV9 and TRBJ2-2; no clear D. Germline V CDR1 and CDR2: SGDLS, YYNGEE. The CDR3 has 16 residues. Trimming pared 3 bases from V and 0 bases from J, leaving 12 bases between. The variable domain in full, with the rest retrieved from reference TRBV9 and TRBJ2-2, is DSGVTQTPKHLITATGQRVTLRCSPRSGDLSVYWYQQSLDQGLQFLIQYYNGEERAKGNILERFSAQQFPDLHSELNLSSLELGDSALYFCASSATRPANTGELFFGEGSRLTVL.

This rearrangement joins TRBV6-1 to TRBJ2-3, with TRBD2 matching over 15 bases. The germline CDR1 and CDR2 sequences are MNHNS and SASEGT. The CDR3 consists of 18 residues. The V and J ends lost 5 bases and 1 base, in that order; junction bases with no gene match: 7. The CDR3 here is CASSRGLAGGPRTDTQYF. CDR3 DNA: TGTGCCAGCAGTCGCGGACTAGCGGGAGGGCCTCGCACAGATACGCAGTATTTT.

This clonotype came up many times. V usage is TRBV14 and J usage is TRBJ2-7; no clear D gene. The V end lost 1 base, the J end lost 1 base, and 5 bases lay between the germline ends. CDR1 and CDR2 from the germline V gene are SGHDN and FVKESK. The CDR3 is 13 residues long. The CDR3 DNA sequence: TGTGCCAGCAGCCAAGGTCGGTCCTACGAGCAGTACGTC. Its protein product is CASSQGRSYEQYV.